This T cell receptor (beta chain) was obtained from a study of response to subunit inactivated influenza vaccine. TCRdb used MiXCR to reprocess the RT-PCR reads, holding one entry per CDR3 protein. The sample holds about 480,000 distinct CDR3 sequences, roughly 13% seen once. The CDR3 sequence is 14 residues long. With 4 bases removed from V and 0 bases from J, the gap between germline ends came to 8 bases. Per the germline V gene, CDR1 is SGHRS and CDR2 is YFSETQ. Concerning this clonotype itself: Its target is unknown.

General study points: The authors proposed limited new T cell recruitment per seasonal influenza vaccination.

The chain has TRBV5-1 and TRBJ1-3; D is ambiguous. The sequence was collected from a man aged 50 to 59 who received an inactivated influenza vaccine. The sequencing here drew on PBMCs from blood, taken more than 35 days after vaccination. The CDR3 DNA sequence: TGCGCCAGCAGCCGACTCCGCTCTGGAAACACCATATATTTT. Translated: CASSRLRSGNTIYF.